The 14 T cell receptor beta chains given below trace back to one sample, sequenced in a study of vaccination and CD4 T cells after COVID-19. Indicated time point: late sampling 161 to 241 days after vaccination in a few convalescent patients. TCRdb re-called the PCR reads with MiXCR, one entry per CDR3 protein. This table has about 40,000 distinct CDR3 sequences, 35% to 45% appearing once. The input for sequencing was CD4+ T cells from blood, taken about 7 months after SARS-CoV-2 vaccination. The receptors here all came from a human donor who had recovered from COVID-19.

CDR3 sequence reads: CASSEGAGNTGELFF. The CDR3 region has the DNA TGTGCCAGCAGTGAGGGGGCAGGGAACACCGGGGAGCTGTTTTTT. The rearrangement uses TRBV6-4 and TRBJ2-2; perhaps TRBD1 as D (6 bases). The germline gives CDR1 MRHNA, CDR2 SNTAGT. The CDR3 loop spans 15 amino acids. V was pared by 3 bases and J by 1 base, with 9 bases between.

CDR3 sequence (DNA): TGCAGTGCTAGAGAGACAGGGGATGTCTCCTACAATGAGCAGTTCTTC. Translated: CSARETGDVSYNEQFF. V usage is TRBV20-1 and J usage is TRBJ2-1; 8 positions agree with TRBD1. This CDR3 comprises 16 residues. Germline trimming cut 0 bases from V and 0 bases from J; bases unmatched to any gene: 4. Germline V CDR1 and CDR2: DFQATT, SNEGSKA (reference sequence).

The chain couples TRBV28 to TRBJ2-7, with unresolved D. Per germline, CDR1 MDHEN and CDR2 SYDVKM. The V end was cut by 2 bases, the J end by 3 bases, with 11 bases between. This CDR3 has 14 residues. CDR3 sequence reads: CASSLRYFDYEQYF. DNA of the CDR3: TGTGCCAGCAGTTTAAGGTACTTCGACTACGAGCAGTACTTC.

CDR3 coding DNA: TGTGCCAGCAGCTTGGACAGGGTCACCTACGAGCAGTACTTC. This codes for CASSLDRVTYEQYF. The chain recombines TRBV28 with TRBJ2-7; 8 nucleotides line up with TRBD1. The CDR3 has 14 amino acids. Looked up from germline, CDR1 is MDHEN and CDR2 is SYDVKM. V lost 6 bases, J lost 2 bases, and 6 bases stayed unmatched.

The chain recombines TRBV20-1 with TRBJ2-7; 9 nucleotides match TRBD1. V lost 6 bases, J lost 6 bases, and 18 bases stayed unmatched. This CDR3 contains 16 residues. CDR1 and CDR2 from the germline V gene are DFQATT and SNEGSKA (reference sequence). CDR3 amino acids: CSADLALTGTGLEQYF. The CDR3 DNA reads as TGCAGTGCCGACCTAGCATTAACCGGGACAGGGCTCGAGCAGTACTTC.

This clonotype appeared a few times. This sequence joins TRBV6-1 and TRBJ1-2; no clear D gene. The CDR3 runs to 12 residues. CDR1 and CDR2 from the germline V gene are MNHNS and SASEGT. V was shortened by 5 bases and J by 8 bases, with 12 bases between the two germline ends. CDR3: CASSTSEFGYTF. For the CDR3, the DNA is TGTGCCAGCAGTACCTCAGAGTTCGGCTACACCTTC.

The rearrangement links TRBV5-1 to TRBJ2-1; TRBD2 might be the D (5 bases). The V and J ends lost 2 bases and 3 bases respectively, with 15 bases between them. The germline V gene encodes CDR1 SGHRS and CDR2 YFSETQ. The CDR3 length is 16 residues. CDR3 sequence (DNA): TGCGCCAGCAGCTTTAACGGGATCAGTCTCTACAATGAGCAGTTCTTC. It yields the protein CASSFNGISLYNEQFF.

V usage is TRBV4-1 and J usage is TRBJ2-5; TRBD2 matches at 8 bases. CDR1 is MGHRA and CDR2 is YSYEKL in the germline V gene. V shed 3 bases and J 5 bases; nucleotides not matched to a gene: 11. The CDR3 consists of 16 residues. The CDR3 bases are TGCGCCAGCAGCCAGCCCCAAGCGGGAGAGGCGGAGACCCAGTACTTC. It specifies CASSQPQAGEAETQYF.

This sequence joins TRBV6-1 and TRBJ1-4; 8 nucleotides align to TRBD1. The J segment lost 10 bases and the V segment lost 3 bases, leaving 16 bases of the junction unmatched. The CDR3 is 17 residues long. Per germline, CDR1 MNHNS and CDR2 SASEGT. The DNA of the CDR3 is TGTGCCAGCAGTGAGCTAGGACAGGGTTTCGTGTCTCGAAAACTGTTTTTT. It translates to CASSELGQGFVSRKLFF.

The chain joins TRBV7-9 to TRBJ1-5; 7 nucleotides line up with TRBD1. CDR3 size: 13 residues. Germline V CDR1 and CDR2: SEHNR, FQNEAQ (reference sequence). With 4 bases clipped from V and 5 bases from J, the junction kept 2 bases outside the gene matches. CDR3 sequence reads: CASSYGQDQPQHF. CDR3 bases: TGTGCCAGCAGCTACGGACAGGATCAGCCCCAGCATTTT.

The chain couples TRBV20-1 to TRBJ2-2; D is ambiguous. The V and J ends lost 0 bases and 5 bases respectively, with 7 bases between them. The germline gives CDR1 DFQATT, CDR2 SNEGSKA (reference sequence). The CDR3 is 13 residues long. The CDR3 is CSARETITGELFF. DNA of the CDR3: TGCAGTGCTAGAGAAACGATTACCGGGGAGCTGTTTTTT.

The chain couples TRBV29-1 to TRBJ2-1; D call uncertain. Looked up from germline, CDR1 is SQVTM and CDR2 is ANQGSEA. Trimming cost V 4 bases and J 5 bases, with 9 bases left between them. This CDR3 has 12 amino acids. The CDR3 sequence is CSVAAGNNEQFF. Written as DNA, the CDR3 is TGCAGCGTTGCCGCTGGCAACAATGAGCAGTTCTTC.

CDR3 protein: CASSRLAGGNEQFF. The CDR3 coding sequence is TGTGCCAGTAGTCGGCTAGCGGGAGGGAATGAGCAGTTCTTC. V is TRBV19 and J is TRBJ2-1; 12 bases match TRBD2. CDR3 length: 14 amino acids. Germline V gene lookup returns CDR1 LNHDA and CDR2 SQIVND (reference sequence). J lost 7 bases, V lost 5 bases, and 3 bases had no gene match.

This clonotype was observed a handful of times. The gene calls are TRBV20-1 and TRBJ1-5; no firm D call. V lost 1 base and J lost 0, with 7 bases in between. The CDR3 has 14 amino acids. CDR1 DFQATT and CDR2 SNEGSKA come from the germline V gene (reference sequence). The CDR3 reads CSARAAYSNQPQHF. The CDR3 DNA follows: TGCAGTGCTAGAGCGGCGTATAGCAATCAGCCCCAGCATTTT.